This TCR beta chain was captured in a study of T cells in localized non-small cell lung cancer. Overall study findings and caveats: Appearance in adjacent lung was seen for a median roughly 56 of the top 100 tumor clones. The study sequenced only one region of the tumor. As a result, intratumor heterogeneity could not be excluded and remains possible. Increased T cell density in blood showed an association with longer overall survival. Peak T cell clonality was found in uninvolved adjacent lung, exceeding tumor.

The V and J ends lost 2 bases and 6 bases respectively, with 12 bases between them. Per germline, CDR1 SGHTA and CDR2 FQGNSA. The CDR3 loop spans 14 amino acids. On this clone: What it binds is unknown.

Clones were sequenced by immunoSEQ multiplex PCR, and TCRdb holds only the in-frame ones, with some missing. Among about 11,000 clones listed, roughly 90% were seen once. The J gene is TRBJ2-3, the V gene TRBV7-2; possibly TRBD2 for D (5 bases). The sample was peripheral blood, taken before any cancer treatment. The clonotype comes from a male donor older than 55 with stage III lung adenocarcinoma. Here the CDR3 DNA reads TGTGCCAGCAGCTTAAGGAGGTTAGGCGATACGCAGTATTTT. This encodes CASSLRRLGDTQYF. Based on the CDR3 plus reference TRBV7-2 and TRBJ2-3, the full variable domain is GAGVSQSPSNKVTEKGKDVELRCDPISGHTALYWYRQSLGQGLEFLIYFQGNSAPDKSGLPSDRFSAERTGGSVSTLTIQRTQQEDSAVYLCASSLRRLGDTQYFGPGTRLTVL.